This record concerns one T cell receptor (beta chain) sequence. Its antigen is currently unknown. Blood sampling was done at baseline, cycle 4 day 1, and cycle 7 day 1. This sample was included in a study of OX40 agonist ivuxolimab in advanced cancers. Study as a whole: Three partial responders included one hepatocellular carcinoma patient and two cutaneous melanoma patients.

The repertoire was sequenced with immunoSEQ multiplex PCR; TCRdb's copy has only in-frame clones and lacks some. The sample lists around 39,000 clones, approximately 80% occurring once. Germline CDR1 SGHAT, CDR2 FQNNGV. Trimming shortened V by 5 bases and J by 7 bases, and 18 bases separated the two germline ends. The CDR3 contains 14 residues. Study-wide results and caveats: What antigens the expanded peripheral T cells recognized was never established. At doses 0.1 to 3.0 mg/kg, CD4+ and CD8+ clones expanded.

This material consisted of CD4+ or CD8+ T cells sorted from blood, taken in a trial of the OX40 agonist ivuxolimab. V and J are TRBV11-2 and TRBJ2-7, with TRBD2 as a possible D gene (5 bases). This TCR was sampled from an adult with an advanced solid tumor such as melanoma, head and neck, liver or kidney cancer. In DNA, the CDR3 is TGTGCCAGCAGCCAAGTTGGGCTAGCTACAGAGCAGTACTTC. Amino acid sequence: CASSQVGLATEQYF. Using reference TRBV11-2 and TRBJ2-7 for the parts outside the CDR3, the full variable domain is EAGVAQSPRYKIIEKRQSVAFWCNPISGHATLYWYQQILGQGPKLLIQFQNNGVVDDSQLPKDRFSAERLKGVDSTLKIQPAKLEDSAVYLCASSQVGLATEQYFGPGTRLTVT.